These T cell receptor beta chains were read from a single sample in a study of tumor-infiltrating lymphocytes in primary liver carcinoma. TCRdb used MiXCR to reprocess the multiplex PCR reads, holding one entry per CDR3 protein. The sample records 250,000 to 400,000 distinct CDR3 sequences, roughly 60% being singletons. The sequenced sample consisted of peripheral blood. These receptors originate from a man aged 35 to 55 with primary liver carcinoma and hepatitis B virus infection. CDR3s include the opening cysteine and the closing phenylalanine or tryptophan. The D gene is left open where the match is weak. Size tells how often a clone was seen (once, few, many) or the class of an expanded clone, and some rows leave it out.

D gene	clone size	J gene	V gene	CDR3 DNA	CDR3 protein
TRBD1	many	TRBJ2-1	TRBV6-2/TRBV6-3	TGTGCCAGCAGTGGACGGGGACAGAGATACAATGAGCAGTTCTTC	CASSGRGQRYNEQFF
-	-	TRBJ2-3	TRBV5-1	TGCGCCAGCAGCTTTACCTTCACGGCCACAGATACGCAGTATTTT	CASSFTFTATDTQYF
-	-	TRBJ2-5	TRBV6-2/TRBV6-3	TGTGCCAGCAGGCCCCCGGGGGGCCGGTCGCCTTCTGGATACTTC	CASRPPGGRSPSGYF
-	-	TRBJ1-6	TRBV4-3	TGCGCCAGCAGGTTCACAAGGAGCTCCTATAATTCACCCCTCCACTTT	CASRFTRSSYNSPLHF
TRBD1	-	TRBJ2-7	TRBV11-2	TGTGCCAACAGCTTCCGGGACAGACCGTCCTATGAGCAGTACTTC	CANSFRDRPSYEQYF
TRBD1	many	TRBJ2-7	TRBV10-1	TGCGCCTCCAAGACAGGGCCCTACGAGCAGTACTTC	CASKTGPYEQYF
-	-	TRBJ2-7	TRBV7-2	TGTGCCGGCAGCTTAGTAGGGTCCCCGCACGAGCAGTACTTC	CAGSLVGSPHEQYF
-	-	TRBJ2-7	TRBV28	TGTGCCAGCAGCTTGGGCCTAGTCGTCTACGAGCAGTACTTC	CASSLGLVVYEQYF
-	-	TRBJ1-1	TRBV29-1	TGCAGTGTTGTGACCGGAATAATGGACACTGAAGCTTTCTTT	CSVVTGIMDTEAFF
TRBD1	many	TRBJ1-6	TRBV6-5	TGTGCCAGCAGTTACACACAGGGGCTGGAGTCACCCCTCCACTTT	CASSYTQGLESPLHF
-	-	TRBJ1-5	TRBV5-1	TGCGCCAGCAGCTGGGGGTCCCGGGACTACAATCAGCCCCAGCATTTT	CASSWGSRDYNQPQHF
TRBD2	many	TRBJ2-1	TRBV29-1	TGCAGCGTTGAGATAAGCGGGAGAGGGTTCGGTGAGCAGTTCTTC	CSVEISGRGFGEQFF
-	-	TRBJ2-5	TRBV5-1	TGCGCCAGCAGCTTCAGTGGGCTCCAAGAGACCCAGTACTTC	CASSFSGLQETQYF
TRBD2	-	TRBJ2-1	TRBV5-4	TGTACCAGCAGCTTGAGCGGGGGCGCAGGTGGGCAATTCTTC	CTSSLSGGAGGQFF
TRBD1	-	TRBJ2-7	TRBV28	TGTGCCAGCAGTTCACACAGGGGGCTGGGTTCCTACGAGCAGTACTTC	CASSSHRGLGSYEQYF
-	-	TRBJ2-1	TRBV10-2	TGCGCCAGCAGTGGGACCCCCCCGATGTTCAATGAGCAGTTCTTC	CASSGTPPMFNEQFF
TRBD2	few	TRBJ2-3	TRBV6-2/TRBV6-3	TGTGCCAGCAGTTACACGCGACTAGCGGGAGATACAGATACGCAGTATTTT	CASSYTRLAGDTDTQYF
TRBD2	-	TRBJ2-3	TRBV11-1	TGTGCCAGCAGCTTCGAGCGGGACCTGACAGATGCGCAGTATTTT	CASSFERDLTDAQYF
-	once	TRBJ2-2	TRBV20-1	TGCTGTGCTTACCAACTAACCGGGGAGCTGTTTTTT	CCAYQLTGELFF
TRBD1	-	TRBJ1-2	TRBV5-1	TGCGCCAGCAGCCCACCGGGACAGAACGAGTTCTTC	CASSPPGQNEFF
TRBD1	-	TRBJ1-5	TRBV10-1	TGCGCCAGCATTTCAAACGCTGGACCGGGACAGGGGGCTTTAGGGGGTCAGCCCCAGCATTTT	CASISNAGPGQGALGGQPQHF
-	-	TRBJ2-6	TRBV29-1	TGCATCGTTACTGGCGAAGCTGGGGCCAACGTCCTGACTTTC	CIVTGEAGANVLTF
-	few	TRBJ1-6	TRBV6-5	TGTGCCAGCGGAAACAGCCGGTCCCCCGTTAATAATTCACCCCTCCACTTT	CASGNSRSPVNNSPLHF
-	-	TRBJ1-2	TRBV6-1	TGTGCCAGCAATGAAATGGGACGCTCCTATGGCTGCACCTTC	CASNEMGRSYGCTF
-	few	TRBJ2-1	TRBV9	TGTGCCAGTAGCGTAGGGGACTACAATGAGCAGTTCTTC	CASSVGDYNEQFF